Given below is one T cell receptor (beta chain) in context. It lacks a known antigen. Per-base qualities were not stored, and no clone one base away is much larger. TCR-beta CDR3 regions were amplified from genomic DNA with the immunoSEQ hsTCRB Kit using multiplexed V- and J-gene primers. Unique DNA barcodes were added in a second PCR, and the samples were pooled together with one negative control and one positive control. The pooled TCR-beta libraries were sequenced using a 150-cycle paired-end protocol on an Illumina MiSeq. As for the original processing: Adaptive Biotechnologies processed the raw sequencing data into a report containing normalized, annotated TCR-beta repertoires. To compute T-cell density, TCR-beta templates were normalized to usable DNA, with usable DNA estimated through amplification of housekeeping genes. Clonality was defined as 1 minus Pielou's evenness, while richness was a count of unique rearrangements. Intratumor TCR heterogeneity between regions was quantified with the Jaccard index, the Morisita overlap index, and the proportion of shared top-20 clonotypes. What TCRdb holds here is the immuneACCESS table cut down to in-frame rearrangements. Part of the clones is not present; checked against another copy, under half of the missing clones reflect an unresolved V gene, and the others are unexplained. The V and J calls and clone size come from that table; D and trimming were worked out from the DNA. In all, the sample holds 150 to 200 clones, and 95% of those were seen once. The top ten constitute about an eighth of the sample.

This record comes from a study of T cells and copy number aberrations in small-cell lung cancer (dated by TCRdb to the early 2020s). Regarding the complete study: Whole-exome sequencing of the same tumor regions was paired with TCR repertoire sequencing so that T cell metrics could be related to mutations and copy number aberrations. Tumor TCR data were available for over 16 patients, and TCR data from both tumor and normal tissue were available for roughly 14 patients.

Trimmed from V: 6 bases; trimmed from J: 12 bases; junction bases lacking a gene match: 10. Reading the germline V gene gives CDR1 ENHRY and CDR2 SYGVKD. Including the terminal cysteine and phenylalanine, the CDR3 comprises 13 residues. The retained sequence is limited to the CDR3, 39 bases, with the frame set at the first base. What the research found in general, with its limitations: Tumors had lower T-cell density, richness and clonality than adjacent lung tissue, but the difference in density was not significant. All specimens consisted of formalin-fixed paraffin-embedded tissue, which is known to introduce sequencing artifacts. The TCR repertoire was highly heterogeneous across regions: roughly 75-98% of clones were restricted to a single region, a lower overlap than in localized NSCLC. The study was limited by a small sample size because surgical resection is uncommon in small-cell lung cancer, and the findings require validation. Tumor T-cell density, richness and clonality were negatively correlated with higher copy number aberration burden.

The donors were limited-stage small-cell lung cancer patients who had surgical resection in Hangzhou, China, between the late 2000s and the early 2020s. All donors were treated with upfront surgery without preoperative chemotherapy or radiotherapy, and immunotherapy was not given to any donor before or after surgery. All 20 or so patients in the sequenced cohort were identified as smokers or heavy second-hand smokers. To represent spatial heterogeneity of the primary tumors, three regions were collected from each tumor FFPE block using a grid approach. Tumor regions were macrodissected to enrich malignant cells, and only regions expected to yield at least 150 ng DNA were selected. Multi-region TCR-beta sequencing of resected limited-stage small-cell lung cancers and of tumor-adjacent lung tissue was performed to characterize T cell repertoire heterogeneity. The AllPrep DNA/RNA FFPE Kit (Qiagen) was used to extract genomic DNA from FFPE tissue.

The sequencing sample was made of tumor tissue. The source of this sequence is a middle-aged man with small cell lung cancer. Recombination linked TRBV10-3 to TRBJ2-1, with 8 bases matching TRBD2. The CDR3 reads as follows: CAISPTSGATQFF. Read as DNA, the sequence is TGTGCCATCAGCCCCACTAGCGGAGCCACGCAGTTCTTC.